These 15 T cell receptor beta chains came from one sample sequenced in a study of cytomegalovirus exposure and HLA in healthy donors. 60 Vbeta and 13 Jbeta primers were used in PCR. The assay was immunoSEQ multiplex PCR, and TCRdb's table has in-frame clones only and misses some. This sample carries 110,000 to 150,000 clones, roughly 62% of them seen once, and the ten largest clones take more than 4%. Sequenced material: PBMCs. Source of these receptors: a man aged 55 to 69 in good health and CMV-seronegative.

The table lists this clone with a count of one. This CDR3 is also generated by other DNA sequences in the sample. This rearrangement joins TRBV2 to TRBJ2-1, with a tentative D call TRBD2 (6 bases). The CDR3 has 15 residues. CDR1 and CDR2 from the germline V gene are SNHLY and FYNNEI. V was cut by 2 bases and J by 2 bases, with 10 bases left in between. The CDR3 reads CASSELAETYNEQFF. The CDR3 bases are TGTGCCAGCAGTGAATTAGCGGAAACCTACAATGAGCAGTTCTTC.

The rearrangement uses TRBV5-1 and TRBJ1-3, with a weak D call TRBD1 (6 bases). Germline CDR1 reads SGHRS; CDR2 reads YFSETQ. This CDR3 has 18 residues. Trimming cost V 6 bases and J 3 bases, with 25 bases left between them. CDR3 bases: TGCGCCAGCACCGTAGGGGAGAAGGGGACACTCTTTGGAAACACCATATATTTT. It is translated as CASTVGEKGTLFGNTIYF.

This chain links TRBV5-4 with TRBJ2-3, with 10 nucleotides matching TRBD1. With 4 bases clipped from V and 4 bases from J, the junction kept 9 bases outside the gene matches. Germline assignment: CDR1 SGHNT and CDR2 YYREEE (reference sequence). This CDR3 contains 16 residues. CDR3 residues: CASSPAETGGADTQYF. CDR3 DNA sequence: TGTGCCAGCAGCCCGGCTGAGACAGGGGGCGCAGATACGCAGTATTTT.

The CDR3 nucleotides are TGCGCCAGCAGCTTGGATAGCGGGAGGAACACCGGGGAGCTGTTTTTT. It translates to CASSLDSGRNTGELFF. The J gene is TRBJ2-2, the V gene TRBV5-1; 9 nucleotides match TRBD2. Germline-derived CDR1 and CDR2 are SGHRS and YFSETQ. The CDR3 contains 16 residues. The V segment lost 0 bases and the J segment 1 base; nucleotides outside the gene matches: 1.

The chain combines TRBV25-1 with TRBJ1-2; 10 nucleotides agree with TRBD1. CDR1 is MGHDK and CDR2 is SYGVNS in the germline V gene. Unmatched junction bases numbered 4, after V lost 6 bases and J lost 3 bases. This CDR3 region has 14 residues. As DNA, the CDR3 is TGTGCCAGCAGCGACAGGGGGCGAGACTATGGCTACACCTTC. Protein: CASSDRGRDYGYTF.

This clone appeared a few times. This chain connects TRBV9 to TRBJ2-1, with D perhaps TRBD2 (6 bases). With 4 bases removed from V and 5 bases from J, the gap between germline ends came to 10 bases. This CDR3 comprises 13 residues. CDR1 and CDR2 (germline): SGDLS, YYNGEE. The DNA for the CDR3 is TGTGCCAGCAGCCCTCGACTAGACAATGAGCAGTTCTTC. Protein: CASSPRLDNEQFF. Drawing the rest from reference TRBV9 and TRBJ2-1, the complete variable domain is DSGVTQTPKHLITATGQRVTLRCSPRSGDLSVYWYQQSLDQGLQFLIQYYNGEERAKGNILERFSAQQFPDLHSELNLSSLELGDSALYFCASSPRLDNEQFFGPGTRLTVL.

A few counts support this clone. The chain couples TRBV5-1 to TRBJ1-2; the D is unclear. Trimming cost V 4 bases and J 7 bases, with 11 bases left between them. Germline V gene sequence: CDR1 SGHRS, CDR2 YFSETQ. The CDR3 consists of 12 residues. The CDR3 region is CASSEGPSGYTF. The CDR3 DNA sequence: TGCGCCAGCAGCGAGGGCCCGAGTGGCTACACCTTC.

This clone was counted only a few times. CDR3 nucleotides: TGTGCCAGCAGCGTAGACCGCGGGAGGGCTATTCAGTACTTC. It encodes CASSVDRGRAIQYF. The chain links TRBV9 to TRBJ2-4; 9 bases align to TRBD2. The CDR3 totals 14 residues. CDR1 and CDR2 (germline): SGDLS, YYNGEE. Trimming took 0 bases from V and 10 from J; bases not matched to a gene: 5.

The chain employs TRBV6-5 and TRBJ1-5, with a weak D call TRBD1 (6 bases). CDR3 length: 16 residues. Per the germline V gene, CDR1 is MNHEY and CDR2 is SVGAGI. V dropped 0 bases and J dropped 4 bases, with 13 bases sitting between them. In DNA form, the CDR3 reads TGTGCCAGCAGTTACTCTCCCGACAGGTCAAATCAGCCCCAGCATTTT. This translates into CASSYSPDRSNQPQHF.

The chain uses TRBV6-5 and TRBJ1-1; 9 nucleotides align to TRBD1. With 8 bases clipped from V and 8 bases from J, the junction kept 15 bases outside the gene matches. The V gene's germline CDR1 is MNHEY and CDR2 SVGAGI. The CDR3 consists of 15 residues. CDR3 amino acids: CASFKDRGTGWEAFF. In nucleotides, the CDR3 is TGTGCCAGCTTCAAGGACAGGGGTACGGGCTGGGAAGCTTTCTTT.

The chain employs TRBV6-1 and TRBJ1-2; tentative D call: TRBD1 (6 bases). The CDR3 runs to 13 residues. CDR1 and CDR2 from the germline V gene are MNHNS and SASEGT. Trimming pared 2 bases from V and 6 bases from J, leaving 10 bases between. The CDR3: CASSETGSDGYTF. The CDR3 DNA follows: TGTGCCAGCAGTGAAACAGGGTCCGATGGCTACACCTTC.

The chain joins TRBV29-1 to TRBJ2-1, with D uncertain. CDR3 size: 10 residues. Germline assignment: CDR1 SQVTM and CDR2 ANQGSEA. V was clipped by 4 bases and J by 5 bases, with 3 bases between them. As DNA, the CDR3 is TGCAGCGTTGGTAACAATGAGCAGTTCTTC. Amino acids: CSVGNNEQFF.

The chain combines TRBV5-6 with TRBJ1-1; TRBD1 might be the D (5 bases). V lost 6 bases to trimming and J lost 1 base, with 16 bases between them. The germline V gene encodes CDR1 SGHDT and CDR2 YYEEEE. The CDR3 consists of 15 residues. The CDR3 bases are TGTGCCAGCACCCCCTTGTGGGGCTCGAACACTGAAGCTTTCTTT. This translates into CASTPLWGSNTEAFF.

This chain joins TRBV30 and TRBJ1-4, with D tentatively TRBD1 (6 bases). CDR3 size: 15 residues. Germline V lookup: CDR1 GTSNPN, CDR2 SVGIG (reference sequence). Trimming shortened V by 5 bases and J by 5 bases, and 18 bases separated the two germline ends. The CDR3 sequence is CAWSFPGTRNEKLFF. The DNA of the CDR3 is TGTGCCTGGTCCTTCCCCGGGACACGCAATGAAAAACTGTTTTTT.

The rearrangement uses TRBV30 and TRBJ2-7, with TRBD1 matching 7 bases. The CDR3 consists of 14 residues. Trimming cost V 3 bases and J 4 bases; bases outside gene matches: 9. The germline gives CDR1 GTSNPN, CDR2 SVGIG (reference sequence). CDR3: CAWSVRQGKYEQYF. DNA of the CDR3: TGTGCCTGGAGCGTCAGACAGGGTAAATACGAGCAGTACTTC.